These 23 T cell receptor beta chains were all obtained from the same sample, sequenced in a study of immune cell composition in non-small cell lung cancer. The method was immunoSEQ multiplex PCR; TCRdb's version includes in-frame clones alone and lacks a portion of them. Of approximately 15,000 clones detected, 81% appear once; the ten largest clones hold over 8.5%. What was sequenced was lung tumor tissue. The receptors were sampled from a human donor with non-small cell lung cancer.

Here the CDR3 reads CASSSGTGLGPSTDTQYF. The DNA for the CDR3 is TGCGCCAGCAGCTCCGGGACAGGGTTGGGCCCTAGCACAGATACGCAGTATTTT. The chain carries TRBV5-1 and TRBJ2-3, with TRBD1 identical over 9 bases. Germline V CDR1 and CDR2: SGHRS, YFSETQ. V lost 3 bases to trimming and J lost 0 bases; unmatched junction nucleotides: 11. The CDR3 length is 18 residues.

The gene calls are TRBV27 and TRBJ2-3, with D unclear. The CDR3 covers 15 residues. V gave up 1 base and J gave up 2 bases, with 10 bases separating them. Germline V gene sequence: CDR1 MNHEY, CDR2 SMNVEV (reference sequence). CDR3 sequence reads: CASSLFGRPTDTQYF. Written as DNA, the CDR3 is TGTGCCAGCAGTTTATTTGGGCGGCCCACAGATACGCAGTATTTT.

DNA of the CDR3: TGTGCCAGCAGTTCACTAGGGCGGGATACGCAGTATTTT. Translating gives CASSSLGRDTQYF. This chain uses TRBV2 with TRBJ2-3; perhaps TRBD2 as D (5 bases). This CDR3 contains 13 residues. V was clipped by 5 bases and J by 6 bases, with 12 bases between them. Germline-derived CDR1 and CDR2 are SNHLY and FYNNEI.

The chain carries TRBV19 and TRBJ1-2, with 7 bases fitting TRBD1. Germline CDR1 LNHDA, CDR2 SQIVND (reference sequence). Trimming removed 5 bases from V and 5 bases from J; junction bases left unmatched: 8. The CDR3 sequence is 14 residues long. The CDR3 DNA reads as TGTGCCAGTAGTTTCCGGGACAGAATTTATGGCTACACCTTC. Residues: CASSFRDRIYGYTF. Filled out from reference TRBV19 and TRBJ1-2, the complete variable domain reads DGGITQSPKYLFRKEGQNVTLSCEQNLNHDAMYWYRQDPGQGLRLIYYSQIVNDFQKGDIAEGYSVSREKKESFPLTVTSAQKNPTAFYLCASSFRDRIYGYTFGSGTRLTVV.

The chain has TRBV13 and TRBJ1-3; D gene unclear. Germline V lookup: CDR1 PRHDT, CDR2 FYEKMQ (reference sequence). The CDR3 sequence is 13 residues long. The V gene lost 0 bases and the J gene lost 1 base, with 1 base spanning the gap. The CDR3 protein is CASSLGSGNTIYF. CDR3 sequence (DNA): TGTGCCAGCAGCTTAGGGTCTGGAAACACCATATATTTT.

This clone was observed a single time. The chain has TRBV28 and TRBJ2-5, with D perhaps matching TRBD2 (6 bases). The germline V gene has CDR1 MDHEN and CDR2 SYDVKM. The CDR3 loop spans 13 amino acids. Trimming cost V 7 bases and J 4 bases, with 13 bases left between them. This CDR3 reads CASTLRGSETQYF. The CDR3 bases are TGTGCCAGCACCCTCCGGGGGTCAGAGACCCAGTACTTC.

V is TRBV30 and J is TRBJ1-4; D is ambiguous. The CDR3 contains 14 residues. Per germline, CDR1 GTSNPN and CDR2 SVGIG (reference sequence). Trimming stripped 0 bases from V and 2 bases from J, with 7 bases between. The DNA of the CDR3 is TGTGCCTGGAGTGTAGGCGGGACTAATGAAAAACTGTTTTTT. This sequence encodes CAWSVGGTNEKLFF.

The chain carries TRBV28 and TRBJ2-5, with 9 nucleotides matching TRBD2. Germline V gene sequence: CDR1 MDHEN, CDR2 SYDVKM. Germline trimming cut 6 bases from V and 4 bases from J; bases unmatched to any gene: 6. This CDR3 spans 14 amino acids. The CDR3 sequence is CASRAGGRIETQYF. The DNA of the CDR3 is TGTGCCAGCAGGGCGGGAGGGAGAATAGAGACCCAGTACTTC.

V is TRBV2 and J is TRBJ2-7; 13 bases are a match to TRBD2. V lost 10 bases, J lost 2 bases, and 11 bases stayed unmatched. This CDR3 contains 16 residues. Germline CDR1 SNHLY, CDR2 FYNNEI. The CDR3 sequence: CATQTSGGLPTYEQYF. CDR3 nucleotide sequence: TGTGCCACCCAGACTAGCGGGGGGCTCCCTACCTACGAGCAGTACTTC.

The chain employs TRBV13 and TRBJ2-7, with a weak D call TRBD1 (7 bases). Trimming took off 4 bases at V and 5 bases at J, with 12 bases between the two ends. Looked up from germline, CDR1 is PRHDT and CDR2 is FYEKMQ (reference sequence). The CDR3 has 13 residues. The CDR3 is CASSSQGGNEQYF. DNA of the CDR3: TGTGCCAGCAGCTCCCAGGGGGGCAACGAGCAGTACTTC. Variable domain in full (rest from reference TRBV13 and TRBJ2-7): AAGVIQSPRHLIKEKRETATLKCYPIPRHDTVYWYQQGPGQDPQFLISFYEKMQSDKGSIPDRFSAQQFSDYHSELNMSSLELGDSALYFCASSSQGGNEQYFGPGTRLTVT.

The chain has TRBV25-1 and TRBJ2-1; 8 bases align to TRBD2. From germline, CDR1 is MGHDK and CDR2 SYGVNS. V lost 8 bases, J lost 8 bases, and 11 bases stayed unmatched. This CDR3 region has 14 residues. The CDR3 sequence: CASQWASGSDEQFF. The CDR3 region has the DNA TGTGCCAGCCAGTGGGCTAGCGGGTCGGATGAGCAGTTCTTC.

This chain connects TRBV28 to TRBJ2-1; 10 bases align to TRBD2. The CDR3 loop spans 16 amino acids. Germline loops: CDR1 MDHEN, CDR2 SYDVKM. Trimming cost V 3 bases and J 2 bases; bases outside gene matches: 4. The DNA for the CDR3 is TGTGCCAGCAGTTTCCCTAGCGGGAGTCCCTACAATGAGCAGTTCTTC. This translates into CASSFPSGSPYNEQFF.

The chain couples TRBV7-6 to TRBJ2-1; 8 bases are a match to TRBD2. CDR1 is SGHVS and CDR2 is FNYEAQ in the germline V gene. V was clipped by 4 bases and J by 6 bases; unmatched bases: 11. The CDR3 covers 16 residues. CDR3 sequence reads: CASSSVGAGVSNEQFF. In DNA form, the CDR3 reads TGTGCCAGCAGCTCCGTAGGAGCGGGAGTTTCCAATGAGCAGTTCTTC.

V and J are TRBV5-5 and TRBJ2-1; 9 nucleotides agree with TRBD1. CDR1 is SGHKS and CDR2 is YYEKEE in the germline V gene (reference sequence). V shed 2 bases and J 7 bases; nucleotides not matched to a gene: 1. The CDR3 sequence is 13 residues long. The CDR3 bases are TGTGCCAGCAGCTTACAGGGGGCGAATGAGCAGTTCTTC. It translates to CASSLQGANEQFF. The entire variable domain, with the rest obtained from reference TRBV5-5 and TRBJ2-1, is as follows: DAGVTQSPTHLIKTRGQQVTLRCSPISGHKSVSWYQQVLGQGPQFIFQYYEKEERGRGNFPDRFSARQFPNYSSELNVNALLLGDSALYLCASSLQGANEQFFGPGTRLTVL.

This chain connects TRBV7-2 to TRBJ2-7; 14 nucleotides agree with TRBD2. The ends lost 11 bases at V and 0 bases at J; junction bases unmatched: 12. The CDR3 runs to 17 residues. In germline, CDR1 is SGHTA, CDR2 FQGNSA. The CDR3, as DNA: TGTGCCGTCGGTATTGGACTAGCGGGAGGCAGCTCCTACGAGCAGTACTTC. Amino acid sequence: CAVGIGLAGGSSYEQYF.

The chain employs TRBV29-1 and TRBJ2-7, with 10 bases that match TRBD2. The germline CDR1 and CDR2 sequences are SQVTM and ANQGSEA. With 4 bases clipped from V and 9 bases from J, the junction kept 9 bases outside the gene matches. The CDR3 totals 13 residues. CDR3 residues: CSVAEREGSGQYF. The CDR3 DNA is TGCAGCGTTGCGGAGCGGGAGGGTAGTGGGCAGTACTTC.

This clone was counted between two and nine times. The chain uses TRBV4-1 and TRBJ2-1; 8 bases line up with TRBD2. Germline V gene data show CDR1 as MGHRA and CDR2 as YSYEKL. This CDR3 is 16 amino acids long. V trimming: 0 bases; J trimming: 8 bases; junction bases outside the gene matches: 9. DNA of the CDR3: TGCGCCAGCAGCCAAGAGGAGACGGGAGGGCTGGATGAGCAGTTCTTC. Encoded protein: CASSQEETGGLDEQFF.

This chain connects TRBV5-1 to TRBJ1-4; no firm D call. Germline assignment: CDR1 SGHRS and CDR2 YFSETQ. V lost 0 bases to trimming and J lost 8 bases, with 11 bases between them. The CDR3 length is 14 residues. The CDR3 sequence is CASSLDTESEKLFF. CDR3 bases: TGCGCCAGCAGCTTGGATACAGAAAGCGAAAAACTGTTTTTT.

The chain employs TRBV28 and TRBJ1-5, with TRBD1 matching 9 bases. The CDR3 contains 16 residues. The J segment lost 4 bases and the V segment lost 5 bases, leaving 9 bases of the junction unmatched. CDR1 MDHEN and CDR2 SYDVKM come from the germline V gene. Written as DNA, the CDR3 is TGTGCCAGCAGTCTGGGACAGGGACGAGGAAATCAGCCCCAGCATTTT. Its protein product is CASSLGQGRGNQPQHF.

The rearrangement joins TRBV7-9 to TRBJ1-2; D is perhaps TRBD1 (5 bases). This CDR3 has 13 amino acids. The germline CDR1 and CDR2 sequences are SEHNR and FQNEAQ (reference sequence). The germline V and J ends were trimmed by 8 bases and 7 bases, with 17 bases remaining between them. DNA of the CDR3: TGTGCCAGCCGGGATCGGGGGAGTAGTGGCTACACCTTC. Translated: CASRDRGSSGYTF.

This clone was seen just once. The CDR3 spells CASSPREGPYREQFF. The CDR3 DNA is TGCGCCAGCAGCCCCCGGGAGGGCCCCTACCGTGAGCAGTTCTTC. The chain links TRBV5-1 to TRBJ2-1, with 8 nucleotides matching TRBD2. Germline V gene sequence: CDR1 SGHRS, CDR2 YFSETQ. J was trimmed by 9 bases and V by 4 bases; bases with no gene match: 12. The CDR3 sequence is 15 residues long.

CDR3 amino acids: CASSLNYEQYF. The CDR3 nucleotides are TGTGCCAGCAGCCTTAACTACGAGCAGTACTTC. The gene calls are TRBV27 and TRBJ2-7; D gene ambiguous. This CDR3 is built from 11 residues. V lost 6 bases, J lost 3 bases, and 6 bases lay in between. Per the germline V gene, CDR1 is MNHEY and CDR2 is SMNVEV (reference sequence).

The V call is TRBV6-1, the J call TRBJ2-7; 10 positions match TRBD1. The CDR3 is 15 amino acids. Trimming cost V 3 bases and J 8 bases; bases outside gene matches: 10. CDR1 and CDR2 (germline): MNHNS, SASEGT. The CDR3 sequence is CASSDLGDRGLKQYF. CDR3 DNA: TGTGCCAGCAGTGACCTCGGGGACAGGGGCCTTAAGCAGTACTTC.